This T cell receptor beta chain is from a study of T cells after somatic rescue of genetic block. Sequenced by immunoSEQ multiplex PCR; TCRdb stores in-frame clones only, minus some. The sample has tens of thousands of clones; over 80% are singletons. A word on this clone: Different DNA sequences within this sample yield the same CDR3.

Between the trimmed V and J ends, which lost 0 bases and 8 bases, there was a span of 16 bases. CDR1 LGHNA and CDR2 YSLEER come from the germline V gene. CDR3 length equals 16 residues. The specimen was peripheral blood mononuclear cells (PBMCs). The chain carries TRBV4-3 and TRBJ1-4; D gene uncertain. The clonotype originates from a woman aged 18 to 35. Here the CDR3 DNA reads TGCGCCAGCAGCCAAGATCTACCCCGAGGAAACGAAAAACTGTTTTTT. Translation gives CASSQDLPRGNEKLFF.